This T cell receptor (beta chain) stems from a study of immune characteristics of hereditary and idiopathic chronic pancreatitis. General study points: Versus controls, both chronic pancreatitis groups showed increased diversity and reduced clonality. Alcohol-related chronic pancreatitis was not included in this study.

Patients having total pancreatectomy with islet autotransplantation provided the chronic pancreatitis pancreas tissue. No included patient had a known diabetes history. Bulk pancreas tissue, not sorted T cells, supplied the genomic DNA for TCR beta sequencing. Per the germline V gene, CDR1 is SQVTM and CDR2 is ANQGSEA. The CDR3 covers 16 residues. V was pared by 3 bases and J by 10 bases, with 25 bases between. The data were produced by immunoSEQ multiplex PCR, yet TCRdb's version contains in-frame clones alone and is incomplete. Found here are around 1,400 clones, around 69% of them singletons; the top ten hold more than 15%. Comments on this clone: Antigen: not known.

Source material: pancreas tissue with hereditary chronic pancreatitis. This receptor was taken from a human donor with chronic pancreatitis. The chain couples TRBV29-1 to TRBJ1-3, with D possibly matching TRBD1 (6 bases). This CDR3 reads CSVEDAGARADGTIYF. Written as DNA, the CDR3 is TGCAGCGTTGAGGATGCAGGGGCTCGGGCCGACGGTACCATATATTTT.